Following are 12 T cell receptor beta chains from one sample sequenced in a study of T cells in Graves' hyperthyroidism and ophthalmopathy. RNA transcripts gave rise to amplified TCR beta CDR3 regions. First-round RT-PCR of the TCR CDR3 relied on the HTBI primer set. TCRdb fed the multiplex PCR reads into MiXCR, producing one record per CDR3 protein. The profile shows approximately 600,000 distinct CDR3 sequences, around 21% of them singletons. The source material was blood. The receptors come from a man younger than 40 with Graves' ophthalmopathy.

The CDR3 DNA reads TGTGCCAGCAGCCATAGGCTGGGGAGCTCCTACAATGAGCAGTTCTTC. Its translation is CASSHRLGSSYNEQFF. The chain links TRBV14 to TRBJ2-1, with a weak D call TRBD2 (5 bases). Per the germline V gene, CDR1 is SGHDN and CDR2 is FVKESK. The ends were cut back, 3 bases at V and 0 bases at J, with 12 bases in the middle. The CDR3 length is 16 residues.

Details on this clonotype: A clone one base away is much larger, so this may be a read error. The CDR3 ends on some other residue instead of the conserved phenylalanine or tryptophan, so this is likely a read error. This chain uses TRBV20-1 with TRBJ1-1; no firm D call. The ends were cut back, 3 bases at V and 6 bases at J, with 5 bases in the middle. Per the germline V gene, CDR1 is DFQATT and CDR2 is SNEGSKA (reference sequence). This CDR3 is 10 amino acids long. CDR3 in amino acids: CSASYPEAFS. The CDR3 DNA follows: TGCAGTGCTAGTTACCCTGAAGCTTTCTCT.

At least ten counts were recorded for this clonotype. This chain joins TRBV5-1 and TRBJ2-7; D remains ambiguous. Germline V gene sequence: CDR1 SGHRS, CDR2 YFSETQ. V was shortened by 2 bases and J by 2 bases, with 14 bases between the two germline ends. This CDR3 has 15 amino acids. The chain's CDR3 is CASSFGIDSAYEQYF. DNA for the CDR3: TGCGCCAGCAGCTTTGGAATCGACTCAGCCTACGAGCAGTACTTC. Using reference TRBV5-1 and TRBJ2-7 for the parts outside the CDR3, the full variable domain is KAGVTQTPRYLIKTRGQQVTLSCSPISGHRSVSWYQQTPGQGLQFLFEYFSETQRNKGNFPGRFSGRQFSNSRSEMNVSTLELGDSALYLCASSFGIDSAYEQYFGPGTRLTVT.

The table lists this clonotype with a few counts. The rearrangement joins TRBV20-1 to TRBJ2-1; weak D call: TRBD2 (5 bases). Germline loops: CDR1 DFQATT, CDR2 SNEGSKA (reference sequence). Deletions cut 0 bases from V and 8 bases from J, with 23 bases between. CDR3 size: 17 residues. The CDR3 nucleotides read TGCAGTGCTAGAGATGGCTTAAGGACTCCAGACATCTATGAGCAGTTCTTC. Translated: CSARDGLRTPDIYEQFF.

This clonotype appeared many times. CDR3 bases: TGTGCCAGCAGGTTTAGCGGGACGTTGTATGAGCAGTTCTTC. This gives the protein CASRFSGTLYEQFF. The J gene is TRBJ2-1, the V gene TRBV12-3 or TRBV12-4; 8 bases agree with TRBD2. V lost 6 bases and J lost 8; bases outside the gene matches: 9. The CDR3 is 14 residues long.

This clonotype was counted a few times. V usage is TRBV6-1 and J usage is TRBJ2-1, with D perhaps TRBD2 (5 bases). Germline CDR1 and CDR2: MNHNS and SASEGT. There are 12 residues in the CDR3. Trimming stripped 3 bases from V and 10 bases from J, with 10 bases between. CDR3: CASSDLGSEQFF. In DNA, the CDR3 is TGTGCCAGCAGTGACCTAGGGAGCGAGCAGTTCTTC.

In its sample, this clonotype was seen many times. The rearrangement uses TRBV7-2 and TRBJ2-7; 8 positions match TRBD1. Germline loops: CDR1 SGHTA, CDR2 FQGNSA. J was trimmed by 3 bases and V by 4 bases; bases with no gene match: 8. The CDR3 is made up of 15 amino acids. CDR3 nucleotide sequence: TGTGCCAGCAGCTCCTCAGGGGGCCTCTTCTACGAGCAGTACTTC. Protein sequence: CASSSSGGLFYEQYF.

The rearrangement links TRBV6-4 to TRBJ1-1; D is perhaps TRBD1 (5 bases). The V end was cut by 0 bases, the J end by 4 bases, with 9 bases between. CDR1 is MRHNA, CDR2 SNTAGT, per germline. The CDR3 is made up of 14 amino acids. CDR3 DNA sequence: TGTGCCAGCAGTGACTCTAGCAGGGCCACTGAAGCTTTCTTT. Residues: CASSDSSRATEAFF.

The chain combines TRBV6-5 with TRBJ2-3; TRBD1 matches at 7 bases. Germline CDR1 and CDR2: MNHEY and SVGAGI. The CDR3 loop spans 16 amino acids. V shed 0 bases, J shed 3 bases, and the junction held 6 bases outside the gene matches. The CDR3, as DNA: TGTGCCAGCAGTTACTCACAGGGGTACGGGACAGATACGCAGTATTTT. Encoded protein: CASSYSQGYGTDTQYF.

This clonotype was detected many times. The rearrangement uses TRBV6-5 and TRBJ2-2; D is ambiguous. CDR3 length equals 14 residues. The germline gives CDR1 MNHEY, CDR2 SVGAGI. V was clipped by 2 bases and J by 4 bases, with 8 bases between them. The CDR3 is CASSYGRTTGELFF. In nucleotides, the CDR3 is TGTGCCAGCAGTTACGGACGGACCACCGGGGAGCTGTTTTTT.

This clonotype was recorded at least ten times. This rearrangement joins TRBV7-2 to TRBJ1-2; the D gene is possibly TRBD1 (5 bases). The V gene's germline CDR1 is SGHTA and CDR2 FQGNSA. Trimming took 0 bases from V and 8 from J, leaving 10 bases between them. This CDR3 region has 13 residues. As DNA, the CDR3 is TGTGCCAGCAGCTTAGCGGTGGCAGGGGGCTACACCTTC. Its translation: CASSLAVAGGYTF.

The rearrangement uses TRBV4-2 and TRBJ1-5; TRBD1 aligns across 8 bases. Germline values: CDR1 LGHNA, CDR2 YNFKEQ. The junction had 4 bases not matched to a gene; V was cut back by 3 bases and J by 6 bases. The CDR3 consists of 14 residues. The CDR3 DNA follows: TGTGCCAGCAGCCAGGCAGGGGGCTCTCAGCCCCAGCATTTT. Encoded protein: CASSQAGGSQPQHF.